Below, 14 T cell receptor beta chains from the same sample are listed, as sequenced in a study of blood T cells in healthy people across ages. With a J-beta primer mix and a sample-barcoded 5' primer, a second PCR ran roughly 6 to 12 cycles. TCRdb independently ran MiXCR on the 5' RACE reads; one entry per CDR3 protein. Here the sample spans about 1,000,000 distinct CDR3 sequences, 35% to 50% being singletons. Sequences were obtained from blood. These receptors were collected from a woman in her fifties or sixties in good health.

There are a few counts of this clonotype. V gene TRBV28 combines with J gene TRBJ2-3, with 8 bases that match TRBD2. V was clipped by 6 bases and J by 4 bases; unmatched bases: 12. CDR1 MDHEN and CDR2 SYDVKM come from the germline V gene. The CDR3 runs to 16 residues. The CDR3 loop is CASSLLVSGIADTQYF. CDR3 coding DNA: TGTGCCAGCAGCCTCCTGGTTAGCGGGATAGCAGATACGCAGTATTTT.

The gene calls are TRBV7-9 and TRBJ2-4, with D possibly TRBD2 on 5 matching bases. CDR3 length equals 17 residues. With 5 bases removed from V and 0 bases from J, the gap between germline ends came to 17 bases. Per the germline V gene, CDR1 is SEHNR and CDR2 is FQNEAQ (reference sequence). CDR3 region: CASSPHIALLAKNIQYF. The DNA for the CDR3 is TGTGCCAGCAGCCCCCATATAGCGCTCCTAGCCAAAAACATTCAGTACTTC.

On this clonotype: This clone may be a read error of a much larger clone one base away. This chain joins TRBV5-1 and TRBJ2-7, with D possibly called TRBD1 or TRBD2 (5 bases each). The CDR3 totals 14 residues. Germline V lookup: CDR1 SGHRS, CDR2 YFSETQ. CDR3 sequence reads: CAGSLRGASYEQYF. The CDR3 region has the DNA TGCGCCGGCAGCTTGCGAGGGGCTAGCTACGAGCAGTACTTC.

This clonotype appeared a few times. This chain uses TRBV20-1 with TRBJ1-2; 8 bases are a match to TRBD1. CDR3 length equals 18 residues. The germline V gene encodes CDR1 DFQATT and CDR2 SNEGSKA (reference sequence). Losses at the gene ends were 6 bases for V and 0 bases for J; bases not matched to a gene: 18. The CDR3 reads CSAYIGSEQGATNYGYTF. CDR3 in DNA: TGCAGTGCCTATATTGGATCAGAGCAGGGGGCTACTAACTATGGCTACACCTTC.

This chain joins TRBV13 and TRBJ2-3; TRBD1 might be the D (6 bases). Germline assignment: CDR1 PRHDT and CDR2 FYEKMQ (reference sequence). Trimming pared 4 bases from V and 4 bases from J, leaving 18 bases between. The CDR3 sequence is 16 residues long. CDR3 in DNA: TGTGCCAGCAGCTCCCGGGACACCCGAGGACCAGATACGCAGTATTTT. Amino acids: CASSSRDTRGPDTQYF.

This chain connects TRBV20-1 to TRBJ2-5; no clear D. V was pared by 6 bases and J by 1 base, with 12 bases between. There are 13 residues in the CDR3. CDR1 and CDR2 (germline): DFQATT, SNEGSKA (reference sequence). CDR3 sequence: CSAIVGGQETQYF. CDR3 DNA sequence: TGCAGTGCAATTGTTGGCGGCCAAGAGACCCAGTACTTC.

This clonotype was picked up a small number of times. The J gene is TRBJ2-3, the V gene TRBV20-1; no firm D call. The V gene lost 5 bases and the J gene lost 6 bases, with 15 bases spanning the gap. The germline gives CDR1 DFQATT, CDR2 SNEGSKA (reference sequence). There are 13 residues in the CDR3. DNA for the CDR3: TGCAGTGCTGTCGGGCCCCATGGTGATACGCAGTATTTT. This encodes CSAVGPHGDTQYF.

In DNA, the CDR3 is TGTGCCAGCAGTTATTCACCCGGAACGAAGAGCACAGATACGCAGTATTTT. Protein: CASSYSPGTKSTDTQYF. This sequence joins TRBV6-2 or TRBV6-3 and TRBJ2-3; D is unclear. Trimming cost V 3 bases and J 0 bases, with 16 bases left between them. Germline loops: CDR1 MNHEY, CDR2 SVGEGT. CDR3 length: 17 residues.

The chain joins TRBV29-1 to TRBJ2-3; D is unresolved. V was shortened by 7 bases and J by 3 bases, with 11 bases between the two germline ends. Germline assignment: CDR1 SQVTM and CDR2 ANQGSEA. The CDR3 contains 12 residues. The CDR3 here is CSALQGTDTQYF. DNA for the CDR3: TGCAGCGCCCTCCAAGGAACAGATACGCAGTATTTT.

This chain joins TRBV20-1 and TRBJ2-7; possible D gene TRBD2, 7 bases. Germline loops: CDR1 DFQATT, CDR2 SNEGSKA (reference sequence). V lost 5 bases, J lost 0 bases, and 14 bases lay in between. The CDR3 is 14 amino acids. The CDR3 loop reads CSAGGGRFSYEQYF. The CDR3 DNA is TGCAGTGCTGGGGGGGGCCGCTTCTCCTACGAGCAGTACTTC.

This clonotype has more than one count but fewer than ten. This chain uses TRBV20-1 with TRBJ1-1; D ambiguous. CDR1 is DFQATT, CDR2 SNEGSKA, per germline (reference sequence). There are 15 residues in the CDR3. V was clipped by 0 bases and J by 4 bases, with 15 bases between them. The CDR3 nucleotides read TGCAGTGCTAGAGATTTGCAGGTCGGGAGCACTGAAGCTTTCTTT. Encoded protein: CSARDLQVGSTEAFF.

Turning to this clonotype: A read error is possible here, since a much larger clone lies one base away. The chain couples TRBV6-5 to TRBJ2-5, with D possibly being TRBD1 (5 bases). Trimming took off 8 bases at V and 5 bases at J, with 24 bases between the two ends. Germline loops: CDR1 MNHEY, CDR2 SVGAGI. The CDR3 has 16 residues. The CDR3 loop reads CASRPGLIGATETQYF. CDR3 bases: TGTGCCAGCCGCCCCGGTTTAATAGGGGCAACGGAGACCCAGTACTTC.

The chain couples TRBV20-1 to TRBJ2-5; D is perhaps TRBD2 (5 bases). The closer fit of TRBJ2-7 to the DNA end suggests the J call may be wrong. Looked up from germline, CDR1 is DFQATT and CDR2 is SNEGSKA (reference sequence). The CDR3 spans 14 residues. In DNA, the CDR3 is TGCAGTGCCCTACGCCGAGGACTCTCCTACGAGCAGTACTTC. It is translated as CSALRRGLSYEQYF.

The chain couples TRBV10-2 to TRBJ1-1; D uncertain. Germline CDR1 is WSHSY and CDR2 is SAAADI. CDR3 size: 13 residues. V lost 6 bases to trimming and J lost 1 base, with 9 bases between them. The DNA of the CDR3 is TGCGCCAGCAGAAAGGACGGGAACACTGAAGCTTTCTTT. Protein product: CASRKDGNTEAFF.